Below, one TCR beta chain is given with its context. The data originate from a study of T cell changes during pregnancy in multiple sclerosis. Here immunoSEQ multiplex PCR was the method, and the copy in TCRdb shows in-frame clones only, minus some. The table lists tens of thousands of clones, 80% to 95% of them singletons. With 2 bases clipped from V and 9 bases from J, the junction kept 12 bases outside the gene matches. Per the germline V gene, CDR1 is SGHNT and CDR2 is YYREEE (reference sequence). This CDR3 spans 15 amino acids. The sequence was collected from a female donor with multiple sclerosis, enrolled in a pregnancy study. The starting material was peripheral blood, obtained after pregnancy. The chain couples TRBV5-4 to TRBJ2-7, with 9 bases identical to TRBD1. CDR3 DNA: TGTGCCAGCAGCTTATTGACAGGGGGTCAGGCGGGGCAGTACTTC. Protein sequence: CASSLLTGGQAGQYF.